Each of the 32 T cell receptor beta chains below was sequenced from the same sample in a study of cytomegalovirus exposure and HLA in healthy donors. Use of 60 Vbeta and 13 Jbeta primers characterized the PCR. Method: immunoSEQ multiplex PCR; TCRdb's copy keeps in-frame clones and lacks some. Of roughly 130,000 clones in the sample, about 8.5% were seen once. The sample taken for sequencing was PBMCs. These receptors were taken from a man aged 40-55 years in good health and CMV-seronegative.

This clone was seen more than once but under ten times. The chain recombines TRBV7-2 with TRBJ2-3; TRBD2 agrees at 12 bases. Germline lookup yields CDR1 SGHTA and CDR2 FQGNSA. The junction had 7 bases not matched to a gene; V was cut back by 4 bases and J by 5 bases. This CDR3 has 16 residues. The CDR3 reads CASSSRLAGAGDTQYF. The CDR3 DNA is TGTGCCAGCAGCTCGCGACTAGCGGGGGCGGGAGATACGCAGTATTTT.

The rearrangement joins TRBV7-9 to TRBJ1-1, with unresolved D. This CDR3 spans 13 amino acids. CDR1 and CDR2 from the germline V gene are SEHNR and FQNEAQ (reference sequence). Between the trimmed V and J ends, which lost 5 bases and 9 bases, there was a span of 16 bases. The CDR3 sequence is CASSPEAGSQAFF. The CDR3 DNA reads TGTGCCAGCAGCCCCGAGGCTGGTTCCCAAGCTTTCTTT.

This rearrangement joins TRBV6-5 to TRBJ1-2, with D possibly matching TRBD1 (6 bases). Germline V lookup: CDR1 MNHEY, CDR2 SVGAGI. Trimming pared 5 bases from V and 1 base from J, leaving 11 bases between. There are 14 residues in the CDR3. The CDR3 loop reads CASSPDRDNYGYTF. CDR3 sequence (DNA): TGTGCCAGCAGTCCGGACAGAGATAACTATGGCTACACCTTC.

This clone was found a few times. The rearrangement joins TRBV4-1 to TRBJ1-4; possibly TRBD1 for D (6 bases). The CDR3 is 20 amino acids. CDR1 and CDR2 (germline): MGHRA, YSYEKL. V was trimmed by 4 bases and J by 0 bases, leaving 24 bases between them. In nucleotides, the CDR3 is TGCGCCAGCAGCCGAGAGGACAGCGCATATGTATTTGCAACTAATGAAAAACTGTTTTTT. It translates to CASSREDSAYVFATNEKLFF.

In this sample, this clone turned up a few times. This rearrangement joins TRBV2 to TRBJ1-2; a possible D gene is TRBD1 (5 bases). Between the trimmed V and J ends, which lost 2 bases and 4 bases, there was a span of 14 bases. Germline CDR1 SNHLY, CDR2 FYNNEI. The CDR3 extends over 15 amino acids. The CDR3 DNA follows: TGTGCCAGCAGTGAAAATGGGCGGGGCCGCTATGGCTACACCTTC. Translating it yields CASSENGRGRYGYTF. The whole variable domain, filled in from reference TRBV2 and TRBJ1-2, reads EPEVTQTPSHQVTQMGQEVILRCVPISNHLYFYWYRQILGQKVEFLVSFYNNEISEKSEIFDDQFSVERPDGSNFTLKIRSTKLEDSAMYFCASSENGRGRYGYTFGSGTRLTVV.

The rearrangement uses TRBV11-2 and TRBJ1-4, with 8 nucleotides matching TRBD1. There are 15 residues in the CDR3. Losses at the gene ends were 2 bases for V and 8 bases for J; bases not matched to a gene: 7. CDR1 and CDR2 from the germline V gene are SGHAT and FQNNGV. CDR3 in amino acids: CASSLSQGAWEKLFF. In DNA, the CDR3 is TGTGCCAGCAGCTTAAGTCAGGGGGCATGGGAAAAACTGTTTTTT.

This clone was seen a few times. V gene TRBV4-1 combines with J gene TRBJ2-7; 11 bases are a match to TRBD1. The germline gives CDR1 MGHRA, CDR2 YSYEKL. The V segment lost 4 bases and the J segment 2 bases; nucleotides outside the gene matches: 16. This CDR3 is built from 19 residues. In DNA form, the CDR3 reads TGCGCCAGCAGCCCGTCCCCGATCCCCGGGACAGGGGGGCCCTACGAGCAGTACTTC. Amino acid sequence: CASSPSPIPGTGGPYEQYF.

The chain employs TRBV11-2 and TRBJ1-3; maybe TRBD1 (6 bases). The V gene's germline CDR1 is SGHAT and CDR2 FQNNGV. V was trimmed by 2 bases and J by 0 bases, leaving 20 bases between them. This CDR3 contains 19 residues. In nucleotides, the CDR3 is TGTGCCAGCAGCTTATGGTCAGGGGTGGTTAAGTCCTCTGGAAACACCATATATTTT. Translated, it gives CASSLWSGVVKSSGNTIYF. The whole variable domain, filled in from reference TRBV11-2 and TRBJ1-3, reads EAGVAQSPRYKIIEKRQSVAFWCNPISGHATLYWYQQILGQGPKLLIQFQNNGVVDDSQLPKDRFSAERLKGVDSTLKIQPAKLEDSAVYLCASSLWSGVVKSSGNTIYFGEGSWLTVV.

This clone was seen more than once but under ten times. The rearrangement joins TRBV9 to TRBJ1-5; 8 nucleotides align to TRBD1. The CDR3 extends over 14 amino acids. J gave up 3 bases and V 2 bases, and 1 base lay outside the gene matches. Germline loops: CDR1 SGDLS, CDR2 YYNGEE. In nucleotides, the CDR3 is TGTGCCAGCAGCGTGGGACAGGACAATCAGCCCCAGCATTTT. Protein: CASSVGQDNQPQHF.

The chain joins TRBV2 to TRBJ2-4, with 12 bases matching TRBD2. V gave up 8 bases and J gave up 1 base; unmatched junction bases: 9. The CDR3 sequence is 17 residues long. From germline, CDR1 is SNHLY and CDR2 FYNNEI. CDR3 DNA: TGTGCCAGCCGGGCTAGCGGGGGGGCCTTGGCCAAAAACATTCAGTACTTC. Protein: CASRASGGALAKNIQYF.

The CDR3 loop reads CASTLSGEHNEQFF. CDR3 coding DNA: TGTGCCAGCACTCTGTCGGGGGAGCACAATGAGCAGTTCTTC. The gene calls are TRBV6-6 and TRBJ2-1; D is possibly TRBD2 (6 bases). CDR3 length: 14 amino acids. The V and J ends lost 7 bases and 5 bases respectively, with 15 bases between them. Germline V gives CDR1 MNHNY, CDR2 SVGAGI (reference sequence).

This rearrangement joins TRBV7-6 to TRBJ2-2; 8 nucleotides align to TRBD1. The junction had 8 bases not matched to a gene; V was cut back by 4 bases and J by 7 bases. The CDR3 is 15 amino acids. CDR1 and CDR2 (germline): SGHVS, FNYEAQ. CDR3 coding DNA: TGTGCCAGCAGCTCCGGACAGGGCGAGATCGGGGAGCTGTTTTTT. Its protein product is CASSSGQGEIGELFF.

The V and J genes are TRBV4-1 and TRBJ2-2, with TRBD2 as a possible D gene (5 bases). The germline gives CDR1 MGHRA, CDR2 YSYEKL. Trimming shortened V by 2 bases and J by 6 bases, and 7 bases separated the two germline ends. The CDR3 sequence is 13 residues long. The CDR3 DNA sequence: TGCGCCAGCAGCCAACGAGGGTCCGGGGAGCTGTTTTTT. Protein sequence: CASSQRGSGELFF.

This chain uses TRBV30 with TRBJ2-7; a weak D match, TRBD1 (5 bases). The germline V and J ends were trimmed by 3 bases and 3 bases, with 9 bases remaining between them. This CDR3 is 12 amino acids long. The germline gives CDR1 GTSNPN, CDR2 SVGIG (reference sequence). DNA for the CDR3: TGTGCCTGGAGGAGACAGTTCTACGAGCAGTACTTC. Translated, it gives CAWRRQFYEQYF.

The CDR3 sequence is CASSPPGSEKLFF. Written as DNA, the CDR3 is TGTGCCAGCAGCCCGCCTGGGAGTGAAAAACTGTTTTTT. J is TRBJ1-4 and V is TRBV9; D uncertain. V lost 4 bases and J lost 7, with 11 bases in between. The CDR3 runs 13 residues. Germline CDR1 SGDLS, CDR2 YYNGEE. Combining the CDR3 with reference TRBV9 and TRBJ1-4 gives the whole variable domain DSGVTQTPKHLITATGQRVTLRCSPRSGDLSVYWYQQSLDQGLQFLIQYYNGEERAKGNILERFSAQQFPDLHSELNLSSLELGDSALYFCASSPPGSEKLFFGSGTQLSVL.

There are a few counts of this clone. The chain couples TRBV5-4 to TRBJ2-5; 9 bases are a match to TRBD2. The J call may be mistaken, given a closer DNA end match to TRBJ2-7. Germline-derived CDR1 and CDR2 are SGHNT and YYREEE (reference sequence). The CDR3 totals 14 residues. CDR3 nucleotides: TGTGCCAGCAGCAGGGGACTAGCCTCCTACGAGCAGTACTTC. Protein product: CASSRGLASYEQYF.

This clone was recorded a few times. V usage is TRBV5-8 and J usage is TRBJ2-7, with a tentative D call TRBD1 (6 bases). CDR3 size: 15 residues. Trimming cost V 2 bases and J 2 bases, with 14 bases left between them. Germline V CDR1 and CDR2: SGHTS, YDEGEE. CDR3: CASSLQDSETYEQYF. In nucleotides, the CDR3 is TGTGCCAGCAGCTTACAGGACAGCGAAACCTACGAGCAGTACTTC.

The chain couples TRBV6-6 to TRBJ1-5, with 9 bases lining up with TRBD1. Germline values: CDR1 MNHNY, CDR2 SVGAGI (reference sequence). With V trimmed by 7 bases and J by 0 bases, 7 bases remained unmatched. The length of the CDR3 is 16 residues. The CDR3 loop is CASTRQGGYSNQPQHF. In nucleotides, the CDR3 is TGTGCCAGCACCCGACAGGGGGGGTATAGCAATCAGCCCCAGCATTTT.

The chain couples TRBV9 to TRBJ2-3, with D possibly matching TRBD2 (6 bases). Germline V gene sequence: CDR1 SGDLS, CDR2 YYNGEE. V was cut by 4 bases and J by 4 bases, with 7 bases left in between. The CDR3 has 12 residues. The CDR3: CASSPGADTQYF. The DNA of the CDR3 is TGTGCCAGCAGCCCGGGGGCAGATACGCAGTATTTT. Full variable domain (missing parts from reference TRBV9 and TRBJ2-3): DSGVTQTPKHLITATGQRVTLRCSPRSGDLSVYWYQQSLDQGLQFLIQYYNGEERAKGNILERFSAQQFPDLHSELNLSSLELGDSALYFCASSPGADTQYFGPGTRLTVL.

This clone appeared a few times. V usage is TRBV9 and J usage is TRBJ2-2, with a possible D match to TRBD1 (6 bases). CDR1 is SGDLS, CDR2 YYNGEE, per germline. CDR3 length equals 16 residues. V was trimmed by 3 bases and J by 0 bases, leaving 12 bases between them. DNA of the CDR3: TGTGCCAGCAGCGCCTCGGGACATTCGAACACCGGGGAGCTGTTTTTT. Its protein product is CASSASGHSNTGELFF.

V and J are TRBV6-1 and TRBJ1-4; no definite D call. The germline V and J ends were trimmed by 10 bases and 10 bases, with 7 bases remaining between them. CDR1 is MNHNS and CDR2 is SASEGT in the germline V gene. The CDR3 totals 9 residues. The CDR3 DNA is TGTGCCAAATTCCTAAAACTGTTTTTT. Translation: CAKFLKLFF.

CDR3 bases: TGCGCCAGCAGCCAAGATAGGGGCGGGGGCACAGATACGCAGTATTTT. This translates into CASSQDRGGGTDTQYF. The V gene is TRBV4-1, the J gene TRBJ2-3; possible D gene TRBD2, 6 bases. The V end lost 0 bases, the J end lost 1 base, and 11 bases lay between the germline ends. The CDR3 covers 16 residues. Germline CDR1 reads MGHRA; CDR2 reads YSYEKL.

This clone was recorded a few times. The chain joins TRBV2 to TRBJ1-4; 11 bases are shared with TRBD1. This CDR3 has 14 residues. J gave up 7 bases and V 5 bases, and 3 bases lay outside the gene matches. The germline V gene encodes CDR1 SNHLY and CDR2 FYNNEI. In nucleotides, the CDR3 is TGTGCCAGCAGTCGGGACAGGGGGAGTGAAAAACTGTTTTTT. Its translation is CASSRDRGSEKLFF.

V is TRBV4-3 and J is TRBJ1-1, with 8 nucleotides matching TRBD1. The ends lost 0 bases at V and 7 bases at J; junction bases unmatched: 16. Germline V CDR1 and CDR2: LGHNA, YSLEER. The CDR3 covers 18 residues. The CDR3: CASSQDGGAGGAMSEAFF. Written as DNA, the CDR3 is TGCGCCAGCAGCCAAGATGGCGGGGCAGGGGGCGCGATGAGTGAAGCTTTCTTT.

The gene calls are TRBV4-1 and TRBJ1-4, with 10 bases fitting TRBD1. The CDR3 spans 14 residues. Losses at the gene ends were 4 bases for V and 5 bases for J; bases not matched to a gene: 1. Germline values: CDR1 MGHRA, CDR2 YSYEKL. The CDR3 DNA reads as TGCGCCAGCAGCCCGGGACAGGGGAATGAAAAACTGTTTTTT. Its protein is CASSPGQGNEKLFF.

The chain employs TRBV7-9 and TRBJ2-2, with TRBD1 as a possible D gene (5 bases). Germline CDR1 reads SEHNR; CDR2 reads FQNEAQ (reference sequence). This CDR3 has 16 residues. Deletions cut 7 bases from V and 7 bases from J, with 22 bases between. CDR3 bases: TGTGCCAGCACCCCAGTGGGGCACCAAGGTGGCGGGGAGCTGTTTTTT. This encodes CASTPVGHQGGGELFF.

A few counts support this clone. The chain combines TRBV5-4 with TRBJ2-7, with 7 bases matching TRBD1. The CDR3 runs 14 residues. Germline V gene data show CDR1 as SGHNT and CDR2 as YYREEE (reference sequence). V gave up 4 bases and J gave up 3 bases; unmatched junction bases: 7. As DNA, the CDR3 is TGTGCCAGCAGCATGTACCGGGACAGCTACGAGCAGTACTTC. Its protein is CASSMYRDSYEQYF.

The chain links TRBV28 to TRBJ1-2; a possible D gene is TRBD1 (5 bases). This CDR3 comprises 14 residues. V was clipped by 6 bases and J by 2 bases, with 13 bases between them. Germline V lookup: CDR1 MDHEN, CDR2 SYDVKM. In nucleotides, the CDR3 is TGTGCCAGCAGCCGCGGGACGGCCAACTATGGCTACACCTTC. Amino acids: CASSRGTANYGYTF.

The rearrangement uses TRBV6-1 and TRBJ1-1, with D possibly being TRBD1 (6 bases). Germline CDR1 and CDR2: MNHNS and SASEGT. This CDR3 has 15 residues. Trimming took 6 bases from V and 4 from J, leaving 18 bases between them. CDR3 DNA: TGTGCCAGCAGACCCATATACAGGGATAGCACTGAAGCTTTCTTT. Amino acid sequence: CASRPIYRDSTEAFF.

J is TRBJ2-7 and V is TRBV10-1; D unresolved. CDR3 length: 14 amino acids. Trimming removed 0 bases from V and 4 bases from J, with 10 bases in between. Germline V lookup: CDR1 WNHNN, CDR2 SYGVQD (reference sequence). The chain's CDR3 is CASSESWAPYEQYF. DNA of the CDR3: TGCGCCAGCAGTGAGTCGTGGGCCCCTTACGAGCAGTACTTC.

This clone has just a few counts. For the CDR3, the DNA is TGTGCCAGCAGCTTATTAGCGTATAACACCGGGGAGCTGTTTTTT. This translates into CASSLLAYNTGELFF. The J gene is TRBJ2-2, the V gene TRBV11-2, with D possibly matching TRBD2 (5 bases). V lost 2 bases and J 2 bases, leaving 9 bases between the germline ends. CDR1 is SGHAT and CDR2 is FQNNGV in the germline V gene. This CDR3 is 15 amino acids long.

This clone was counted a few times. The chain carries TRBV5-1 and TRBJ2-5, with D maybe TRBD2 (5 bases). V lost 0 bases to trimming and J lost 5 bases, with 20 bases between them. The CDR3 runs 17 residues. Germline V CDR1 and CDR2: SGHRS, YFSETQ. The CDR3 loop is CASSLAGVVQGGETQYF. The CDR3 DNA sequence: TGCGCCAGCAGCTTGGCCGGGGTAGTGCAAGGCGGGGAGACCCAGTACTTC. Using reference TRBV5-1 and TRBJ2-5 for the parts outside the CDR3, the full variable domain is KAGVTQTPRYLIKTRGQQVTLSCSPISGHRSVSWYQQTPGQGLQFLFEYFSETQRNKGNFPGRFSGRQFSNSRSEMNVSTLELGDSALYLCASSLAGVVQGGETQYFGPGTRLLVL.